The T cell receptor (beta chain) under discussion was sequenced for a study of blood T cell repertoires in COVID-19 (dated by TCRdb to the early 2020s). About the full investigation: Samples from collaborators originated in the United States, Italy and Spain and spanned both the acute and convalescent phases of COVID-19. The prospective study material was composed of cDNA or gDNA derived from T cells, B-cell-depleted T cells, or PBMCs. Nearly every sample came with metadata listing a de-identified subject ID, COVID-19 status, age in years and sex. Where HLA class I and class II types were available, the types were taken from metadata supplied by the sample provider, not from assay-based typing. The repertoires were made available in a free public database intended to serve as a resource for research on the immune response to SARS-CoV-2. Subjects who had been exposed to COVID-19, were actively infected with it, or had recovered from it provided the deeply sampled blood TCRbeta repertoires that made up the dataset. Samples were obtained from the ongoing ImmuneRACE study (first 160 participants) and from 1,254 subjects provided by 6 global collaborators.

Notes on this clone: The target of this receptor is not known. Base qualities are not at hand, and no much larger clone is one base apart.

The CDR3 runs 18 amino acids, cysteine and phenylalanine included. Just CDR3 DNA is preserved here, 54 bases in frame from base 1. Trimming accounts for 2 bases at V and 4 bases at J, while the number of junction bases matched to no gene is 11. The germline V gene encodes CDR1 SGHNT and CDR2 YENEEA. Broad study findings and their caveats: Clinical and demographic metadata were provided uncurated, with the amount varying by source and participant.

Whole blood was collected in K2EDTA tubes by collaborating institutions according to the institutions' own protocols. For TCRbeta analysis, collaborators shipped samples as frozen whole blood, isolated PBMCs, or DNA extracted from either of those sample types. TCRbeta CDR3 regions were amplified from genomic DNA using the immunoSEQ Assay, a bias-controlled multiplex PCR. The original pipeline was this. The number of nucleated cells in each sample was estimated by amplification of reference gene primers within the assay. To quantify the absolute abundance of each unique TCRbeta CDR3 rearrangement, sequence reads were collapsed and filtered. For each sample, productive Simpson clonality was calculated by taking the square root of Simpson's diversity index across productive rearrangements. What TCRdb holds here is the immuneACCESS table cut down to in-frame rearrangements. Part of the clones is not present; checked against another copy, under half of the missing clones reflect an unresolved V gene, and the others are unexplained. That table supplies the V and J calls and clone size; D and trimming were determined from the DNA. Here the sample has about 130,000 clones; roughly 84% occur a single time. The top ten hold 35% to 45% of the sample.

The V and J segments used are TRBV11-3 and TRBJ2-1; 10 of the junction bases match TRBD2. The origin of this receptor is a human donor in a cohort sampled during active COVID-19. The sample taken for sequencing was peripheral blood. Read as DNA, the sequence is TGTGCCAGCAGCTTAAATTTTGGAACTAGCGGGAATTACAATGAGCAGTTCTTC. Its translation reads: CASSLNFGTSGNYNEQFF.